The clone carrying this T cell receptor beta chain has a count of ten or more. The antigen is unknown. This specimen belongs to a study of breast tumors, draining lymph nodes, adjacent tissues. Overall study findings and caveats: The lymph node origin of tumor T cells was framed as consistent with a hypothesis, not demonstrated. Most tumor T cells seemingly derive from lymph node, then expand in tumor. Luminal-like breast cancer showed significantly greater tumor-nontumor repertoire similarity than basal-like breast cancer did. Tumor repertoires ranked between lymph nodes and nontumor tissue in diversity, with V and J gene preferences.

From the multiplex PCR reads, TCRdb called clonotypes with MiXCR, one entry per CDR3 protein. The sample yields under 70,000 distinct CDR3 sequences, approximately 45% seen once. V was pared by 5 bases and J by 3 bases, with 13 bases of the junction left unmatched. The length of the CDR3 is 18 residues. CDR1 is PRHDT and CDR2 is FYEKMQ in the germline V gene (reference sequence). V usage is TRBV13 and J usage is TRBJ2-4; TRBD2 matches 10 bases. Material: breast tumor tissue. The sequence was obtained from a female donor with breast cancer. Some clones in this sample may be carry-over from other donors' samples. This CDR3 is CASSRLLTSGEGKNIQYF. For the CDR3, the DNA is TGTGCCAGCAGCCGCCTCCTTACTAGCGGGGAGGGCAAAAACATTCAGTACTTC.